This T cell receptor (beta chain) comes out of a study of beta chain features in type 1 diabetes. The authors sorted CD4+ naive, central memory, regulatory and stem cell-like memory cells via CD45RO/CCR7/CD25/CD127/CD95/CD27. This CDR3 region has 15 residues. Germline values: CDR1 SEHNR, CDR2 FQNEAQ (reference sequence). Germline trimming cut 5 bases from V and 0 bases from J; bases unmatched to any gene: 2. Sequencing targeted expressed TCRB transcripts, as all isolated RNA had been reverse transcribed. Method: immunoSEQ multiplex PCR; TCRdb's copy keeps in-frame clones and lacks some. The table has some 220,000 clones, 11% seen once. Study results and limitations: PCR might pick shorter templates more often, in the same way for patients and controls.

A remark on this clone: The antigen is not known. A much more abundant neighbour one base away suggests this may be a read error.

V gene TRBV7-9 combines with J gene TRBJ2-1; the match to TRBD2 covers 9 bases. This receptor was obtained from a man younger than 35 in good health. Input material: central memory CD4+ T cells from blood. The CDR3 here is CASSHSGSSYNEQFF. The DNA for the CDR3 is TGTGCCAGCAGCCATAGCGGGAGCTCCTACAATGAGCAGTTCTTC.